Listed here is a single T cell receptor beta chain. Antigen: not known. This entry is derived from a study of cytomegalovirus exposure and HLA in healthy donors. On the study more broadly: An early data release held tens of millions of unique TCRs from HLA-typed donors. General study results and limits: Later analysis reportedly placed an Asian-associated ancestry cluster below the roughly 680-donor mean in N-insertions. In a later analysis, across HLA loci, associated TCR counts were highest for DRB1, lowest for HLA-C. Earlier analysis yielded a pattern in which most TCR beta V segments were productive about 87% or about 30% of the time.

Vbeta (60) and Jbeta (13) primers were used in the PCR. TCRdb keeps only in-frame clones here, not all; method: immunoSEQ multiplex PCR. The table has about 200,000 clones, roughly three quarters seen once. V gave up 4 bases and J gave up 4 bases; unmatched junction bases: 13. CDR1 KGHSH and CDR2 LQKENI come from the germline V gene. CDR3 size: 16 residues. The specimen was PBMCs. The sequence was collected from a man over 45 in good health and CMV-seronegative. The rearrangement links TRBV18 to TRBJ2-7, with TRBD1 matching 7 bases. The CDR3 region has the DNA TGTGCCAGCTCACAAGTCTCTCAGGGGGAACAATACGAGCAGTACTTC. Its protein is CASSQVSQGEQYEQYF.